This T cell receptor (beta chain) was identified during a study of blood T cell repertoires in COVID-19. This clone was found once. Measured with immunoSEQ multiplex PCR; TCRdb has only the in-frame clones, and not every one. The table shows 310,000 or so clones, with around nine tenths occurring only once. The CDR3 length is 15 residues. V was pared by 4 bases and J by 6 bases, with 20 bases between. The germline gives CDR1 SGHRS, CDR2 YFSETQ. Sequenced: peripheral blood. The rearrangement links TRBV5-1 to TRBJ2-7; D is perhaps TRBD1 (6 bases). The receptor was isolated from a man over 45 with active or convalescent COVID-19. The CDR3 sequence: CASSDLSTGLGEQYF. For the CDR3, the DNA is TGCGCCAGCAGCGACCTATCCACAGGGTTGGGCGAGCAGTACTTC.